Listed below are T cell receptor beta chains from one sample, sequenced in a study of beta chain features in type 1 diabetes. Libraries were prepared by immunoSEQ multiplex PCR; TCRdb keeps only in-frame clonotypes and omits some of them. The table records 250,000 to 350,000 clones, 13% to 15% of them present only once. The sequenced sample consisted of naive CD4+ T cells from blood. These receptors were taken from a man aged 25 to 45 with type 1 diabetes. Each CDR3 is given with its conserved first and last residue. D genes are given only for firm matches. Expanded clones get a size class; other rows say once, few or many, or leave the size out.

v_call	clone_size	d_call	j_call	cdr3_nt	cdr3_aa
TRBV18	-	-	TRBJ1-5	TGTGCCAGCTCACCAGGAGACCAAGGGCCCCAGCATTTT	CASSPGDQGPQHF
TRBV7-3	few	-	TRBJ1-2	TGTGCCAGCAGCCCCGGACCGACGACTAATTATGGCTACACCTTC	CASSPGPTTNYGYTF
TRBV5-1	-	-	TRBJ2-1	TGCGCCAGCAGCTTGGAGAGTCATTCGAATGAGCAGTTCTTC	CASSLESHSNEQFF
TRBV5-1	-	TRBD2	TRBJ2-7	TGCGCCAGCAGCCCCGGGACTAGCGGCACCTACGAGCAGTACTTC	CASSPGTSGTYEQYF
TRBV6-4	-	TRBD2	TRBJ2-1	TGTGCCAGCAGTGACGGGCTAGCGGGAGGGACAACTAGGAATGAGCAGTTCTTC	CASSDGLAGGTTRNEQFF
TRBV14	-	-	TRBJ2-1	TGTGCCAGCAGCCAAGACTTCGGCAGGGCCCGTGAGCAGTTCTTC	CASSQDFGRAREQFF
TRBV6-6	-	TRBD2	TRBJ2-5	TGTGCCAGCAGGTCAAGCGGGAGGGAGACCCAGTACTTC	CASRSSGRETQYF
TRBV29-1	few	-	TRBJ2-3	TGCAGCGTAAGGACAAGGGGCGAAGATACGCAGTATTTT	CSVRTRGEDTQYF
TRBV30	few	-	TRBJ2-1	TGTGCCTTAGTTATTATTTACAGGGTTTCGAGCTCCTACAATGAGCAGTTCTTC	CALVIIYRVSSSYNEQFF
TRBV19	few	TRBD1	TRBJ1-5	TGTGCCAGTCAACAGGGGGCCATTCAGCCCCAGCATTTT	CASQQGAIQPQHF
TRBV6-5	-	TRBD1	TRBJ2-5	TGTGCCAGCAGTTACTCGGGACAGGGGTTAGGAGAGACCCAGTACTTC	CASSYSGQGLGETQYF
TRBV14	-	TRBD2	TRBJ2-5	TGTGCCAGCAGCCAGGGACTAGCGGGAGGAGAGACCCAGTACTTC	CASSQGLAGGETQYF
TRBV10-2	few	TRBD2	TRBJ2-3	TGCGCCAGCAGCGGACTAGCGGGAGGGCCGAGGACAGATACGCAGTATTTT	CASSGLAGGPRTDTQYF
TRBV6-6	few	TRBD2	TRBJ2-7	TGTGCCAGCAGTTACTCGACTAGCGGGAGTGTGGAGCAGTACTTC	CASSYSTSGSVEQYF
TRBV18	-	-	TRBJ1-2	TGTGCCAGCTCAACTCAGGGGCTGGGTGGCTACACCTTC	CASSTQGLGGYTF
TRBV4-2	-	-	TRBJ2-7	TGTGCCAGCAGCCCGGAGGGGGCGGCGAGCTCCTACGAGCAGTACTTC	CASSPEGAASSYEQYF
TRBV19	-	-	TRBJ2-1	TGTGCCAGTAGTATGGGCAGGGAAAGTGAGCAGTTCTTC	CASSMGRESEQFF
TRBV2	few	-	TRBJ1-3	TGTGCCAGCAGTGAATCATGGACAGCTGGAAACACCATATATTTT	CASSESWTAGNTIYF
TRBV19	few	TRBD2	TRBJ2-3	TGTGCCAGTAGTTTGTGGCTAGCGGCAAGCACAGATACGCAGTATTTT	CASSLWLAASTDTQYF
TRBV7-2	-	TRBD1	TRBJ1-5	TGTGCCAGCAGCTTAAAAACAGGGGGAAATCAGCCCCAGCATTTT	CASSLKTGGNQPQHF
TRBV19	-	-	TRBJ1-5	TGTGCCAGTAGAACTGACACGTTCAATCAGCCCCAGCATTTT	CASRTDTFNQPQHF
TRBV9	-	-	TRBJ2-1	TGTGCCAGCAGCGTTTCCGGAGAATGGTTACATGAGCAGTTCTTC	CASSVSGEWLHEQFF
TRBV6-5	few	-	TRBJ1-2	TGTGCCAGCAGTTCCCGGATGGGTCGGGACTATGGCTACACCTTC	CASSSRMGRDYGYTF
TRBV4-1	few	-	TRBJ2-5	TGCGCCAGCAGCCAAGACCTAGCTCTTGAGACCCAGTACTTC	CASSQDLALETQYF
TRBV6-5	-	-	TRBJ2-5	TGTGCCAGCAGTCCCCTCACTAGAGAGACCCAGTACTTC	CASSPLTRETQYF
TRBV19	few	-	TRBJ2-3	TGTGCCAGTAGTTGGGGCGTCAGTCCCCCAGATACGCAGTATTTT	CASSWGVSPPDTQYF
TRBV5-6	few	TRBD2	TRBJ2-7	TGTGCCAGCAGCGGAACTCTAGCGGGCGAGCAGTACTTC	CASSGTLAGEQYF
TRBV28	few	TRBD1	TRBJ1-5	TGTGCCAGCAGGAATAACAGGGGGAAGCCCCAGCATTTT	CASRNNRGKPQHF
TRBV28	-	-	TRBJ1-1	TGTGCCAGCAGCGACAGGACGAACACTGAAGCTTTCTTT	CASSDRTNTEAFF
TRBV2	-	-	TRBJ2-7	TGTGCCACTGCCCGGGACACTTTGTCCGAGCAGTACTTC	CATARDTLSEQYF
TRBV28	-	-	TRBJ1-5	TGTGCCAGCAACAGGGATCAGCCCCAGCATTTT	CASNRDQPQHF
TRBV28	few	-	TRBJ2-7	TGTGCCAGCAGTTTGCCAGGGCACTCCTACGAGCAGTACTTC	CASSLPGHSYEQYF
TRBV5-1	few	TRBD2	TRBJ2-5	TGCGCCAGCAGCGTGGGACTAGCGGGAGCCGGTCAAGAGACCCAGTACTTC	CASSVGLAGAGQETQYF
TRBV5-1	-	-	TRBJ2-1	TGCGCCAGCAGCTTGTTCAGCGTAGACGATGAGCAGTTCTTC	CASSLFSVDDEQFF
TRBV5-4	-	TRBD1	TRBJ2-7	TGTGCCAGCAGCCTGGGACAGGGAGACGAGCAGTACTTC	CASSLGQGDEQYF
TRBV28	few	TRBD2	TRBJ2-7	TGTGCCAGCAGTTTTTCTACTAGCGGCTACGAGCAGTACTTC	CASSFSTSGYEQYF
TRBV4-3	few	TRBD1	TRBJ2-7	TGCGCCTGCAGCCAAGAGACAGGGTTTCACGAGCAGTACTTC	CACSQETGFHEQYF
TRBV7-2	-	TRBD2	TRBJ2-2	TGTGCCAGCAGCTTAACTAGCGGGAGGTACACCGGGGAGCTGTTTTTT	CASSLTSGRYTGELFF
TRBV5-4	-	TRBD2	TRBJ2-5	TGTGCCAGCAGCTTGCCGGCGGGAGGCCGAGAAGAGACCCAGTACTTC	CASSLPAGGREETQYF
TRBV11-3	-	TRBD1	TRBJ2-2	TGTGCCAGCCGTCGAGGACAGGGCAACACCGGGGAGCTGTTTTTT	CASRRGQGNTGELFF